The sequence of this TCR gamma chain was determined in a study of gamma delta lymphoproliferative disorders and STAT genes. This clone is termed medium-sized (0.01 to 0.1%). Sequencing used genomic DNA taken from PBMCs of patients and controls. TCRdb reapplied CATT to the multiplex PCR reads. The table lists 1,000 to 1,500 gamma-chain clones, 8.2% of them singletons. Sequencing was performed on blood. This receptor was obtained from a human donor with gamma-delta T-cell large granular lymphocyte leukemia.

CDR3 nucleotides: TGTGCCACCTGGGACGGTTGGGATAAGAAACTCTTT. Protein sequence: CATWDGWDKKLF. The genes are TRGV2 and TRGJ1 or TRGJ2. The J gene, not given by TCRdb, was assigned here from a germline match of the nucleotide sequence. This CDR3 is built from 12 residues. Germline CDR1 is EGSNGY and CDR2 is YDSYNSKV. The J segment lost 8 bases and the V segment lost 1 base, leaving 5 bases of the junction unmatched.